This T cell receptor beta chain came from a study of CD4 and CD8 cells across lung adenocarcinoma regions. TCRdb used MiXCR to reprocess the PCR reads, holding one entry per CDR3 protein. Here the sample spans some 11,000 distinct CDR3 sequences, 53% being singletons. The V and J ends lost 6 bases and 4 bases respectively, with 24 bases between them. Germline CDR1 MNHEY, CDR2 SMNVEV (reference sequence). The CDR3 has 17 amino acids. Samples came from patients with localized non-small cell lung adenocarcinoma. Sample: CD4+ T cells from the center of a lung tumor. This clonotype originated in a male donor with lung adenocarcinoma. The CD4 and CD8 labels of this study may be unreliable. The rearrangement joins TRBV27 to TRBJ2-5; the D gene could be TRBD1 or TRBD2 (5 bases each). CDR3 sequence: CASRSVGRGRDPETQYF. In nucleotides, the CDR3 is TGTGCCAGCAGATCGGTAGGACGGGGCCGGGACCCAGAGACCCAGTACTTC.